A selection of T cell receptor beta chains follows, all from one sample in a study of blood T cell repertoires in COVID-19. Sequencing used immunoSEQ multiplex PCR; TCRdb keeps in-frame clones, though not all of them. The data hold about 250,000 clones, with around 79% observed a single time. Input material: peripheral blood. These receptors all come from a woman at least 80 years old with acute or convalescent COVID-19. Each CDR3 is given with its conserved first and last residue. A D gene is named only where the DNA matches it firmly. Size values are once, few and many counts, or a class for expanded clones, and some rows have none.

TRBJ2-3 | TRBV4-2 | few | TRBD1 | TGTGCCAGCAGCGCGGGACAGGGGGCGGAAACGCAGTATTTT | CASSAGQGAETQYF
TRBJ2-1 | TRBV20-1 | many | . | TGCAGTGCTAGTGCGGGGTTTGGCCTGTTTGAGCAGTTCTTC | CSASAGFGLFEQFF
TRBJ1-1 | TRBV6-2/TRBV6-3 | . | . | TGTGCCAGCAGTTACGCGCCAGGGGTGACTGAAGCTTTCTTT | CASSYAPGVTEAFF
TRBJ1-6 | TRBV9 | . | . | TGTGCCAGCAGCGTACAGGCTAATTCACCCCTCCACTTT | CASSVQANSPLHF
TRBJ2-2 | TRBV10-1 | . | TRBD2 | TGCGCCAGCAGTGATCCGGGGGGTTCCGGGGAGCTGTTTTTT | CASSDPGGSGELFF
TRBJ1-5 | TRBV11-2 | . | . | TGTGCCAGCAGCAAAACAGAAAACAATCAGCCCCAGCATTTT | CASSKTENNQPQHF
TRBJ2-7 | TRBV30 | medium-sized | . | TGTGCCTGGAGTTGGGGAGTGCCCACGGGAGAGCAGTACTTC | CAWSWGVPTGEQYF
TRBJ1-1 | TRBV5-4 | . | TRBD1 | TGTGCCAGCAGAAAGGAACAGGGGCTTATGAACACTGAAGCTTTCTTT | CASRKEQGLMNTEAFF
TRBJ1-6 | TRBV6-5 | once | TRBD1 | TGTGCCAGCAGCCTGGGACAGCTTTATTCACCCCTCCACTTT | CASSLGQLYSPLHF
TRBJ1-5 | TRBV7-8 | few | . | TGTGCCAGCAGCCGACAGAGCAATCAGCCCCAGCATTTT | CASSRQSNQPQHF
TRBJ1-2 | TRBV29-1 | . | . | TGCAGCGTTGGATTAGGGGCTTCTGGCTACACCTTC | CSVGLGASGYTF
TRBJ2-1 | TRBV4-1 | . | TRBD2 | TGCGCCAGCAGCCGAACTAGCGGAGATTTCTACAATGAGCAGTTCTTC | CASSRTSGDFYNEQFF
TRBJ2-5 | TRBV3-1/TRBV3-2 | . | . | TGTGCCAGCAGCCAAGAGGGAGCGAGGGGGTGCCAAGAGACCCAGTACTTC | CASSQEGARGCQETQYF
TRBJ2-2 | TRBV6-7 | . | . | TGTGCCAGCAGTACTAGGGGGCGGGGGGCCCCCGGGGAGCTGTTTTTT | CASSTRGRGAPGELFF
TRBJ2-5 | TRBV4-1 | once | TRBD2 | TGCGCCAGCAGCCAAGTAACTAGCGGGAGGCCGGTGGTCGTCCAGTACTTC | CASSQVTSGRPVVVQYF
TRBJ2-1 | TRBV6-5 | . | TRBD2 | TGTGCCAGCACACAGGCGGGGGGCTCCTACAATGAGCAGTTCTTC | CASTQAGGSYNEQFF
TRBJ2-1 | TRBV18 | many | TRBD2 | TGTGCCAGCTCACCGAAAAACGGGGGGGCCAATGAGCAGTTCTTC | CASSPKNGGANEQFF
TRBJ1-4 | TRBV7-3 | . | . | TGTGCCAGCAGCGACCCCAAGTACGCGACAGGCTTTCGGGAAAAACTGTTTTTT | CASSDPKYATGFREKLFF
TRBJ2-3 | TRBV7-2 | . | . | TGTGCCAGCAGCCCCTCGAGCAACAGGGCAGATACGCAGTATTTT | CASSPSSNRADTQYF
TRBJ2-7 | TRBV3-1/TRBV3-2 | once | . | TGTGCCAGCACCCCGACCCAGGCCGCCTACGAGCAGTACTTC | CASTPTQAAYEQYF
TRBJ1-2 | TRBV23-1 | . | TRBD1 | TGCGCCAGCAGTCCCTACCTTACAGGGGGCAGCTATGGCTACACCTTC | CASSPYLTGGSYGYTF
TRBJ1-6 | TRBV19 | . | . | TGTGCCAGTAGAGGGGGTATCTATAATTCACCCCTCCACTTT | CASRGGIYNSPLHF
TRBJ2-7 | TRBV27 | few | . | TGTGCCAGCAGTTTTAGGGGGACTACCACCCTGGAGCAGTACTTC | CASSFRGTTTLEQYF
TRBJ1-5 | TRBV6-5 | . | . | TGTGCCAGCAGTTACACGGCGGCTAACAATCAGCCCCAGCATTTT | CASSYTAANNQPQHF
TRBJ2-1 | TRBV6-2/TRBV6-3 | . | TRBD2 | TGTGCCAGCAGCTGGGGACTAGCGGCCTACAATGAGCAGTTCTTC | CASSWGLAAYNEQFF
TRBJ2-7 | TRBV19 | few | TRBD2 | TGTGCCAGTAGTATGGTTAGCGGGAGCGCCTACGAGCAGTACTTC | CASSMVSGSAYEQYF
TRBJ2-2 | TRBV5-5 | . | TRBD1 | TGTGCCAGCAGCTTAATGACAGGGACCACCGGGGAGCTGTTTTTT | CASSLMTGTTGELFF
TRBJ1-2 | TRBV18 | . | . | TGTGCCAGCTCACCACGGTCACTGGACAGCATTAACTATGGCTACACCTTC | CASSPRSLDSINYGYTF
TRBJ2-1 | TRBV12-3/TRBV12-4 | . | . | TGTGCCAGCAGTTACGGGTTTGAGCAGTTCTTC | CASSYGFEQFF
TRBJ1-5 | TRBV18 | once | . | TGTGCCAGCTCACCAGGCATCAATCAGCCCCAGCATTTT | CASSPGINQPQHF
TRBJ2-6 | TRBV6-1 | . | . | TGTGCCAGCAGTGAAAGCTTCTCTGGGGCCAACGTCCTGACTTTC | CASSESFSGANVLTF
TRBJ2-2 | TRBV2 | . | . | TGTGCCAGCAGGGCTAGCTCCGGGGAGCTGTTTTTT | CASRASSGELFF
TRBJ1-5 | TRBV18 | . | . | TGTGCCAGCTCCACACAGGGAAATCAGCCCCAGCATTTT | CASSTQGNQPQHF
TRBJ2-1 | TRBV5-1 | . | TRBD2 | TGCGCCAGCAGCTCTGTACAAACTAGCGGGAGTTCGAATGAGCAGTTCTTC | CASSSVQTSGSSNEQFF
TRBJ1-5 | TRBV25-1 | . | TRBD1 | TGTGCCAGCAGGGGACAGGCGGGTCAGCCCCAGCATTTT | CASRGQAGQPQHF
TRBJ1-1 | TRBV29-1 | . | TRBD1 | TGCAGCGTTTCGGACAGGTTGAACACTGAAGCTTTCTTT | CSVSDRLNTEAFF
TRBJ1-1 | TRBV9 | once | . | TGTGCCAGCAGCGTAGCTCACGGGGGGGCATTGGGGAACACTGAAGCTTTCTTT | CASSVAHGGALGNTEAFF
TRBJ2-5 | TRBV5-1 | . | TRBD1 | TGCGCCAGCAGCTTAAGAACGGGACAGGGAGGAGAGACCCAGTACTTC | CASSLRTGQGGETQYF
TRBJ2-5 | TRBV5-1 | . | . | TGCGCCAGCAGCGTAGGCCGGGGAGAGACCCAGTACTTC | CASSVGRGETQYF
TRBJ1-5 | TRBV5-8 | . | . | TGTGCCAGCAGCTTGGGTCAGGGGCGCGTCGGCAATCAGCCCCAGCATTTT | CASSLGQGRVGNQPQHF
TRBJ2-7 | TRBV6-2/TRBV6-3 | . | TRBD2 | TGTGCCAGCAGTTTTACTAGCGGGAGGGCCTGGTCTGGCGAGCAGTACTTC | CASSFTSGRAWSGEQYF
TRBJ2-7 | TRBV4-3 | . | TRBD2 | TGCGCCAGCAGCCAAGTCCTAGCGGGGGCCTACGAGCAGTACTTC | CASSQVLAGAYEQYF
TRBJ2-5 | TRBV7-9 | . | . | TGTGCCAGCAGCTTAGCGGGGCTAGACCAAGAGACCCAGTACTTC | CASSLAGLDQETQYF
TRBJ2-1 | TRBV5-1 | . | TRBD1 | TGCGCCAGCTATTACAGGGGCGGCTACAATGAGCAGTTCTTC | CASYYRGGYNEQFF
TRBJ1-2 | TRBV7-2 | . | . | TGTGCCAGCAGCTTAGCCACAGGGAACTATGGCTACACCTTC | CASSLATGNYGYTF
TRBJ2-5 | TRBV30 | . | . | TGTGCCTGGAGTGGGCAGGGGTTAGTTCAAGAGACCCAGTACTTC | CAWSGQGLVQETQYF
TRBJ1-5 | TRBV6-5 | . | . | TGTGCCAGCAGTTACGGGCAGGGTCAGCCCCAGCATTTT | CASSYGQGQPQHF
TRBJ2-5 | TRBV3-1/TRBV3-2 | few | TRBD2 | TGTGCCAGCAGCCAAGTATTACTAGCGGGAAAAGAGACCCAGTACTTC | CASSQVLLAGKETQYF
TRBJ2-1 | TRBV15 | once | TRBD1 | TGTGCCACCAGCAGAGATGACCGGACAGGGTCCAATGAGCAGTTCTTC | CATSRDDRTGSNEQFF
TRBJ1-6 | TRBV3-1/TRBV3-2 | . | TRBD1 | TGTGCCAGCAGCCAAGACAGGGGGAACTCACCCCTCCACTTT | CASSQDRGNSPLHF
TRBJ2-1 | TRBV5-1 | . | TRBD2 | TGCGCCAGCAGCTCGATTGGACTAGCGGGGAATGAGCAGTTCTTC | CASSSIGLAGNEQFF
TRBJ1-2 | TRBV3-1/TRBV3-2 | . | . | TGTGCCAGCAGCCAACGGGAGAAAACCACCTTC | CASSQREKTTF